The 20 T cell receptor beta chains presented below share a single source sample, sequenced in a study of blood T cell repertoires in COVID-19. Repertoires were generated with immunoSEQ multiplex PCR, while TCRdb's copy carries only in-frame clones and drops some. The sample includes about 130,000 clones, roughly nine tenths of them seen just once. Sequenced sample: peripheral blood. Receptors were obtained from a man between 60 and 70 years old with COVID-19, enrolled during active disease.

As DNA, the CDR3 is TGTGCCAGCTCACCTAGACAGGGGGAAGAAAAACTGTTTTTT. Translating gives CASSPRQGEEKLFF. This rearrangement joins TRBV18 to TRBJ1-4, with TRBD1 matching 9 bases. The CDR3 runs 14 residues. V shed 3 bases and J 8 bases; nucleotides not matched to a gene: 4. Germline V gene lookup returns CDR1 KGHSH and CDR2 LQKENI.

This chain links TRBV7-3 with TRBJ1-2; D possibly corresponds to TRBD1 (5 bases). This CDR3 is 13 amino acids long. The V gene lost 4 bases and the J gene lost 6 bases, with 12 bases spanning the gap. Germline CDR1 and CDR2: SGHTA and FQGTGA. The CDR3 DNA follows: TGTGCCAGCAGCTCCAGTCGGGGGAATGGCTACACCTTC. Its translation is CASSSSRGNGYTF.

On this clone: The same CDR3 can be traced to other DNA sequences in this sample. The V call is TRBV10-2, the J call TRBJ1-5, with D tentatively TRBD1 (5 bases). This CDR3 is 15 amino acids long. Germline V CDR1 and CDR2: WSHSY, SAAADI. V was pared by 2 bases and J by 0 bases, with 8 bases between. This CDR3 is CASSEGGDSNQPQHF. CDR3 in DNA: TGCGCCAGCAGTGAGGGGGGGGATAGCAATCAGCCCCAGCATTTT.

This chain uses TRBV6-5 with TRBJ1-2, with D maybe TRBD1 (5 bases). Trimming pared 4 bases from V and 5 bases from J, leaving 14 bases between. Germline CDR1 is MNHEY and CDR2 is SVGAGI. This CDR3 has 14 residues. CDR3 region: CASSSPPGLYGYTF. The CDR3 region has the DNA TGTGCCAGCAGTTCCCCGCCGGGACTGTATGGCTACACCTTC.

This clone was picked up a small number of times. The J gene is TRBJ2-1, the V gene TRBV2, with D perhaps matching TRBD1 (5 bases). There are 14 residues in the CDR3. CDR1 and CDR2 (germline): SNHLY, FYNNEI. The V gene lost 6 bases and the J gene lost 5 bases, with 14 bases spanning the gap. The CDR3 sequence: CASRTRVGDNEQFF. The CDR3 DNA is TGTGCCAGCAGAACCAGGGTTGGAGACAATGAGCAGTTCTTC.

The rearrangement uses TRBV19 and TRBJ2-7; 8 nucleotides align to TRBD1. The CDR3 is 14 residues long. Germline lookup yields CDR1 LNHDA and CDR2 SQIVND (reference sequence). After removal of 4 bases from V and 2 bases from J, the junction contained 4 bases not matched to a gene. This chain's CDR3 is CASSTRDRPYEQYF. In DNA, the CDR3 is TGTGCCAGTAGTACCCGGGACAGGCCCTACGAGCAGTACTTC.

This rearrangement joins TRBV10-1 to TRBJ2-3, with 7 bases matching TRBD2. Germline V gene sequence: CDR1 WNHNN, CDR2 SYGVQD (reference sequence). Trimming removed 3 bases from V and 0 bases from J; junction bases left unmatched: 3. This CDR3 has 15 amino acids. The CDR3 DNA is TGCGCCAGCAGTGACGGGGGGAGTAGCACAGATACGCAGTATTTT. Translated, it gives CASSDGGSSTDTQYF.

This clone was picked up one time. V and J are TRBV3-1 (or the pseudogene TRBV3-2) and TRBJ1-1, with a tentative D call TRBD1 (5 bases). Trimming left V 1 base short and J 4 bases short, with 13 bases between. The CDR3 totals 15 residues. Per the germline V gene, CDR1 is LGHDT and CDR2 is YNNKEL (reference sequence). Written as DNA, the CDR3 is TGTGCCAGCAGCCAAGCTTGGGGGGGAGGCACTGAAGCTTTCTTT. It yields the protein CASSQAWGGGTEAFF.

This clone was recorded a few times. This chain uses TRBV10-2 with TRBJ2-2; 14 bases map to TRBD2. The CDR3 sequence is 17 residues long. Germline values: CDR1 WSHSY, CDR2 SAAADI. V was pared by 6 bases and J by 2 bases, with 5 bases of the junction left unmatched. CDR3 sequence: CASRPGLAGENTGELFF. CDR3 DNA: TGCGCCAGCAGGCCGGGACTAGCGGGAGAAAACACCGGGGAGCTGTTTTTT.

This rearrangement joins TRBV14 to TRBJ2-5; D gene unclear. V lost 5 bases and J lost 2, with 12 bases in between. There are 14 residues in the CDR3. Germline V lookup: CDR1 SGHDN, CDR2 FVKESK. CDR3 sequence (DNA): TGTGCCAGCAGCTACCGACTGACGCAAGAGACCCAGTACTTC. This gives the protein CASSYRLTQETQYF.

The count of this clone is one. The rearrangement links TRBV6-2 or TRBV6-3 to TRBJ2-1, with 12 bases fitting TRBD2. Germline CDR1 and CDR2: MNHEY and SVGEGT. This CDR3 comprises 16 residues. V trimming: 0 bases; J trimming: 6 bases; junction bases outside the gene matches: 3. In DNA, the CDR3 is TGTGCCAGCAGTTACTCCGCTAGCGGGAGGGTCAATGAGCAGTTCTTC. Translation gives CASSYSASGRVNEQFF.

The genes are TRBV30 and TRBJ1-2; a weak D match, TRBD1 (6 bases). Germline CDR1 is GTSNPN and CDR2 is SVGIG (reference sequence). The CDR3 contains 14 residues. The V end was cut by 3 bases, the J end by 8 bases, with 19 bases between. The CDR3 sequence: CAWRQGGALYGYTF. In nucleotides, the CDR3 is TGTGCCTGGAGACAGGGAGGGGCTTTGTACGGCTACACCTTC.

The chain is built from TRBV6-5 and TRBJ1-2, with D perhaps matching TRBD1 (6 bases). The CDR3 covers 14 residues. Per the germline V gene, CDR1 is MNHEY and CDR2 is SVGAGI. Between the trimmed V and J ends, which lost 5 bases and 5 bases, there was a span of 15 bases. The CDR3 DNA is TGTGCCAGCAGTAACCGGGGACAAGCGTATGGCTACACCTTC. This gives the protein CASSNRGQAYGYTF.

This chain uses TRBV6-5 with TRBJ2-2; D not certain. The V gene lost 7 bases and the J gene lost 2 bases, with 8 bases spanning the gap. The CDR3 totals 13 residues. CDR1 is MNHEY and CDR2 is SVGAGI in the germline V gene. The CDR3 spells CASNSLNTGELFF. In DNA form, the CDR3 reads TGTGCCAGCAACAGCCTTAACACCGGGGAGCTGTTTTTT.

The J gene is TRBJ2-7, the V gene TRBV27; no clear D. The CDR3 extends over 14 amino acids. The germline V gene encodes CDR1 MNHEY and CDR2 SMNVEV (reference sequence). The V end lost 2 bases, the J end lost 0 bases, and 8 bases lay between the germline ends. In nucleotides, the CDR3 is TGTGCCAGCAGTTTAGATTGGAGCTCCTACGAGCAGTACTTC. This translates into CASSLDWSSYEQYF.

The rearrangement links TRBV2 to TRBJ1-4, with D unclear. With 6 bases removed from V and 8 bases from J, the gap between germline ends came to 16 bases. The CDR3 is 14 residues long. Germline loops: CDR1 SNHLY, CDR2 FYNNEI. CDR3 protein: CASSRAHREEKLFF. CDR3 nucleotides: TGTGCCAGCAGCCGGGCCCATCGGGAGGAAAAACTGTTTTTT.

The chain links TRBV4-1 to TRBJ1-5, with 7 bases aligning to TRBD1. Germline loops: CDR1 MGHRA, CDR2 YSYEKL. This CDR3 comprises 16 residues. Losses at the gene ends were 4 bases for V and 5 bases for J; bases not matched to a gene: 11. CDR3 amino acids: CASSPQVIGGYQPQHF. CDR3 coding DNA: TGCGCCAGCAGCCCCCAGGTGATAGGGGGCTATCAGCCCCAGCATTTT.

In this sample, this clone turned up a few times. V gene TRBV10-3 combines with J gene TRBJ1-2; D remains unclear. There are 12 residues in the CDR3. Germline V gene sequence: CDR1 ENHRY, CDR2 SYGVKD. Between the trimmed V and J ends, which lost 4 bases and 8 bases, there was a span of 11 bases. CDR3 sequence (DNA): TGTGCCATCAGTGGGGCTTCAGGAGGCTACACCTTC. Protein product: CAISGASGGYTF.

This clone has only a few counts. The chain carries TRBV29-1 and TRBJ1-1; TRBD1 is a possible D gene (6 bases). V was trimmed by 7 bases and J by 0 bases, leaving 15 bases between them. This CDR3 comprises 14 residues. CDR1 is SQVTM, CDR2 ANQGSEA, per germline. This CDR3 is CSGRDTVMNTEAFF. CDR3 in DNA: TGCAGCGGCCGGGACACTGTCATGAACACTGAAGCTTTCTTT.

V is TRBV9 and J is TRBJ1-2; 9 bases align to TRBD1. Germline CDR1 reads SGDLS; CDR2 reads YYNGEE. CDR3 size: 16 residues. V dropped 3 bases and J dropped 4; count of bases not matched to a gene: 10. CDR3 in amino acids: CASSALLQGASYGYTF. CDR3 nucleotides: TGTGCCAGCAGCGCCCTCTTACAGGGGGCCAGCTATGGCTACACCTTC.